This is a list of T cell receptor beta chains from one sample in a study of early T cells in non-severe SARS-CoV-2 infection. TCRdb independently ran MiXCR on the 5' RACE reads; one entry per CDR3 protein. The sample comprises 30,000 to 35,000 distinct CDR3 sequences, 4.7% of which are singletons, and just under 8% rests with the top ten. The specimen sequenced was whole blood. The origin of the receptors is an adult who was a healthcare worker with PCR-confirmed SARS-CoV-2 infection or an uninfected control (not recorded which). The CDR3 runs from the conserved cysteine through the conserved F or W. D genes are given only for firm matches. Expanded clones get a size class; other rows say once, few or many, or leave the size out.

. TRBJ2-1 TRBV19 many TGTGCCAGTAGTATCTCGTACAATGAGCAGTTCTTC CASSISYNEQFF
. TRBJ1-6 TRBV28 . TGTGCCAGCAGTTTAGTGGACACGGATAATTCACCCCTCCACTTT CASSLVDTDNSPLHF
TRBD2 TRBJ2-1 TRBV10-3 few TGTGCCATCAGTGAGATAAGCGGGGGGGCCGTCGATGAGCAGTTCTTC CAISEISGGAVDEQFF
. TRBJ2-3 TRBV7-2 few TGTGCCAGCAGCTTAGGATGGCGGGGCGTAGATACGCAGTATTTT CASSLGWRGVDTQYF
. TRBJ1-1 TRBV6-5 many TGTGCCAGCACCGAATTAGGTGAAGCTTTCTTT CASTELGEAFF
TRBD2 TRBJ2-3 TRBV19 many TGTGCCAGTAGTATATGGGGAATGGGAGGGACGCAGTATTTT CASSIWGMGGTQYF
. TRBJ2-3 TRBV12-5 few TGTGCTAGTGGTTTGGCTGGCACAGATACGCAGTATTTT CASGLAGTDTQYF
. TRBJ1-2 TRBV30 many TGTGCCTGGAGTGTACGGGGGTTCTATGGCTACACCTTC CAWSVRGFYGYTF
. TRBJ2-7 TRBV11-2 many TGTGCCAGCAGCTTAGCCCACTACGAGCAGTACTTC CASSLAHYEQYF
TRBD2 TRBJ2-1 TRBV6-5 many TGTGCCAGCAGTTACTCGGGCGGGGGGGCCAGCAATGAGCAGTTCTTC CASSYSGGGASNEQFF
TRBD1 TRBJ2-5 TRBV7-9 few TGTGCCAGCAGCCGGACAGGACCTCCGGAGACCCAGTACTTC CASSRTGPPETQYF
. TRBJ2-7 TRBV11-2 . TGTGCCAGCGCTAGCTCCTACGAGCAGTACTTC CASASSYEQYF
TRBD2 TRBJ2-3 TRBV29-1 few TGCAGCGTTGGAACTAGCGGGGGGCTTTCAGATACGCAGTATTTT CSVGTSGGLSDTQYF
. TRBJ2-7 TRBV30 . TGTGCCTGGAGCGGGGGTCAGTACGAGCAGTACTTC CAWSGGQYEQYF
. TRBJ2-7 TRBV6-5 many TGTGCCAGCACGGGTTCCGCCTACGAGCAGTACTTC CASTGSAYEQYF
TRBD2 TRBJ2-1 TRBV2 few TGTGCCAGCGCGTCTCTAGCGGGGGGGTACAATGAGCAGTTCTTC CASASLAGGYNEQFF
. TRBJ1-2 TRBV2 many TGTGCCAGCAGTGAACAGCCTTTGTGGGGCTACACCTTC CASSEQPLWGYTF
. TRBJ1-2 TRBV2 many TGTGCCACGACCGAGGGCGGCGACTATGGCTACACCTTC CATTEGGDYGYTF
TRBD1 TRBJ1-5 TRBV28 few TGTGCCAGCAGACCGGGACAGGGAGGTCAGCCCCAGCATTTT CASRPGQGGQPQHF
TRBD1 TRBJ1-2 TRBV7-9 many TGTGCCAGCAGCTTGGGACAGGCCCCTAACTATGGCTACACCTTC CASSLGQAPNYGYTF
. TRBJ2-2 TRBV29-1 many TGCAGCGTTGACAGGGCAAGTGGGGAGCTGTTTTTT CSVDRASGELFF
. TRBJ1-1 TRBV11-2 many TGTGCCAGCAGCTTAATCGGGACTGAAGCTTTCTTT CASSLIGTEAFF
. TRBJ2-6 TRBV2 . TGTGCCAGCACTGGGGGGCGAAACTCTGGGGCCAACGTCCTGACTTTC CASTGGRNSGANVLTF
. TRBJ2-1 TRBV24-1 . TGTGCCACCAGTGATTTGTTCGCTGAGCGGTTCTTC CATSDLFAERFF
. TRBJ1-2 TRBV12-3/TRBV12-4 many TGTGCCAGCAGTTGGGACTCGTACTATGGCTACACCTTC CASSWDSYYGYTF
. TRBJ1-1 TRBV7-2 medium-sized TGTGCCAGCAGCCAGCAACCTATGAACACTGAAGCTTTCTTT CASSQQPMNTEAFF